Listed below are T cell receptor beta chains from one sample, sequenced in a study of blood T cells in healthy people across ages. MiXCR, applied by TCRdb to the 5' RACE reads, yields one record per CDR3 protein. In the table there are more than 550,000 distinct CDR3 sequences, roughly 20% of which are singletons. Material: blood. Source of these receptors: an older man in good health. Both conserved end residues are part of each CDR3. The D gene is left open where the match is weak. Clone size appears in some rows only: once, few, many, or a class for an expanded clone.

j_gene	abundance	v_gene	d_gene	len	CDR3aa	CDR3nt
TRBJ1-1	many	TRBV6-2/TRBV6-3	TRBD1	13	CASSKQGKTEAFF	TGTGCCAGCAGCAAACAGGGGAAGACTGAAGCTTTCTTT
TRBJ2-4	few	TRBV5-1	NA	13	CASSLEPRDIQYF	TGCGCCAGCAGCTTGGAACCCCGCGACATTCAGTACTTC
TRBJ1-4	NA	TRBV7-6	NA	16	CASSSLFGGTNEKLFF	TGTGCCAGCAGCTCGCTGTTTGGGGGAACTAATGAAAAACTGTTTTTT
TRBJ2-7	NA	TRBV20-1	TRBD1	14	CSARVSGGSHEQYF	TGCAGTGCTAGAGTTTCAGGGGGCAGCCACGAGCAGTACTTC
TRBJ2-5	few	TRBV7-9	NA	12	CASSPDGETQYF	TGTGCCAGCAGCCCCGACGGCGAGACCCAGTACTTC
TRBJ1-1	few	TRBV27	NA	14	CASSRIQPRTEAFF	TGTGCCAGCAGTCGGATCCAGCCTCGCACTGAAGCTTTCTTT
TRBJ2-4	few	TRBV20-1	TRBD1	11	CSADRGNIQYF	TGCAGTGCTGACAGGGGAAACATTCAGTACTTC
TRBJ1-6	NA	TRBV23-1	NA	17	CASSQAVSPGMNSPLHF	TGCGCCAGCAGTCAAGCGGTCAGTCCAGGGATGAATTCACCCCTCCACTTT
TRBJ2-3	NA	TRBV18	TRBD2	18	CASSPQVSRGAKTDTQYF	TGTGCCAGCTCACCACAGGTTTCGCGGGGGGCGAAGACAGATACGCAGTATTTT
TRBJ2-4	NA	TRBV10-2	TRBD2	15	CASSDRRGNGNIQYF	TGCGCCAGCAGTGATCGGCGGGGGAATGGGAACATTCAGTACTTC
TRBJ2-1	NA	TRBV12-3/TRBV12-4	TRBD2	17	CASSFIILAGASNEQFF	TGTGCCAGCAGTTTCATCATACTAGCGGGAGCGTCCAATGAGCAGTTCTTC
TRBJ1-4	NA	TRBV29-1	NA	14	CSVESSGDGEKLFF	TGCAGCGTTGAAAGCTCAGGGGATGGGGAAAAACTGTTTTTT
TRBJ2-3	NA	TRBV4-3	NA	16	CASSQDRSRGWDTQYF	TGCGCCAGCAGCCAAGATCGAAGCCGGGGATGGGATACGCAGTATTTT
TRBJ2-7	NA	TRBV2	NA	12	CASSAEVYEQYF	TGTGCCAGCAGTGCGGAAGTCTACGAGCAGTACTTC
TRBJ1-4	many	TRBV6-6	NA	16	CASSYRSFGGQEKLFF	TGTGCCAGCAGTTACAGGTCGTTCGGGGGACAAGAAAAACTGTTTTTT
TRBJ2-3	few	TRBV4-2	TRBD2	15	CASSQLGLAGDTQYF	TGTGCCAGCAGCCAACTTGGACTAGCTGGGGATACGCAGTATTTT
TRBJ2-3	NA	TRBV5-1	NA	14	CASSPEGPTDTQYF	TGCGCCAGCAGCCCCGAGGGACCCACAGATACGCAGTATTTT
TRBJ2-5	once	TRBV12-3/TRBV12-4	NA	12	CASRYSSETQYF	TGTGCCAGCAGATATTCGAGCGAGACCCAGTACTTC
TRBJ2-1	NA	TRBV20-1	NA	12	CSARDGGHEQFF	TGCAGTGCTAGAGATGGGGGCCATGAGCAGTTCTTC
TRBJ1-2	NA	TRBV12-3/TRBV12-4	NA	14	CASSLVGVDHGYTF	TGTGCCAGCAGTTTGGTAGGCGTTGACCATGGCTACACCTTC
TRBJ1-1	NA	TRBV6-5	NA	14	CASSDNRDITEAFF	TGTGCCAGCAGTGACAACAGGGATATCACTGAAGCTTTCTTT